This TCR beta chain was captured by sequencing in a study of post-analysis software for immune sequencing data. The wider study: The patients showed relapsing-remitting, secondary progressive and progressive-relapsing multiple sclerosis courses.

The study, taken as a whole, reports: The five TRBV segments detected at higher frequency in patients than in controls included TRBV5-6, TRBV5-1 and TRBV20-1. Comparison with controls showed significantly lower normalized Chao1 diversity in multiple sclerosis patients. Strong co-clustering by F measure was evident for samples that had been prepared in the same batch.

The CDR3 contains 16 residues. V was clipped by 7 bases and J by 0 bases; unmatched bases: 9. Germline V gives CDR1 MNHNS, CDR2 SASEGT. Turning to this clonotype: Its antigen is undetermined.

Unique molecular identifiers had been added to the TCR beta cDNA libraries. Once 1 to 10 million T cells were used, about 510,000 cDNA molecules resulted. Each CDR3 protein is one row after TCRdb ran MiXCR on the PCR reads. Of about 800,000 distinct CDR3 sequences listed, roughly 29% are singletons. The genes are TRBV6-1 and TRBJ1-5, with 7 bases aligning to TRBD1. This clonotype was obtained from a girl aged 10 to 17 with multiple sclerosis. Sequenced: blood. CDR3 sequence reads: CASKMGQQNSNQPQHF. The CDR3 bases are TGTGCCAGCAAGATGGGACAGCAAAATAGCAATCAGCCCCAGCATTTT.